The 27 T cell receptor beta chains below come from one sample, sequenced in a study of control samples from healthy donors and cancer patients. Repertoires were generated with immunoSEQ multiplex PCR, while TCRdb's copy carries only in-frame clones and drops some. The table records roughly 30,000 clones, about 85% of them present only once. The source material was formalin-fixed, paraffin-embedded tissue. The source of these receptors is a female donor with melanoma.

The rearrangement joins TRBV13 to TRBJ2-1; 9 bases map to TRBD2. Germline V gene sequence: CDR1 PRHDT, CDR2 FYEKMQ (reference sequence). There are 17 residues in the CDR3. J lost 6 bases, V lost 3 bases, and 12 bases had no gene match. CDR3 sequence (DNA): TGTGCCAGCAGCTTGAAGACTCGACTAGCGGTGAGCAATGAGCAGTTCTTC. Its protein is CASSLKTRLAVSNEQFF.

V and J are TRBV5-1 and TRBJ2-1; D gene uncertain. Germline V CDR1 and CDR2: SGHRS, YFSETQ. V gave up 8 bases and J gave up 1 base, with 13 bases separating them. This CDR3 spans 14 amino acids. In nucleotides, the CDR3 is TGCGCCAGTAGGGTTGGCTCTTCCTACAATGAGCAGTTCTTC. It yields the protein CASRVGSSYNEQFF.

This chain connects TRBV5-4 to TRBJ2-1, with 10 bases lining up with TRBD2. V trimming: 4 bases; J trimming: 4 bases; junction bases outside the gene matches: 5. The CDR3 extends over 15 amino acids. Germline CDR1 reads SGHNT; CDR2 reads YYREEE (reference sequence). The CDR3: CASSIRTSGYNEQFF. The CDR3 DNA reads as TGTGCCAGCAGCATTAGGACTAGCGGTTACAATGAGCAGTTCTTC.

V is TRBV19 and J is TRBJ1-1; D is perhaps TRBD1 (5 bases). Deletions cut 3 bases from V and 1 base from J, with 9 bases between. The CDR3 has 14 amino acids. Germline CDR1 reads LNHDA; CDR2 reads SQIVND (reference sequence). The DNA for the CDR3 is TGTGCCAGTAGTATGGGACGGAGGAACACTGAAGCTTTCTTT. It translates to CASSMGRRNTEAFF. Filled out from reference TRBV19 and TRBJ1-1, the complete variable domain reads DGGITQSPKYLFRKEGQNVTLSCEQNLNHDAMYWYRQDPGQGLRLIYYSQIVNDFQKGDIAEGYSVSREKKESFPLTVTSAQKNPTAFYLCASSMGRRNTEAFFGQGTRLTVV.

The gene calls are TRBV6-5 and TRBJ1-1; D is possibly TRBD1 (5 bases). Germline V gene sequence: CDR1 MNHEY, CDR2 SVGAGI. V shed 0 bases and J shed 5 bases, with 10 bases lying between them. This CDR3 is 14 amino acids long. The CDR3 sequence is CASSYSTVRTEAFF. CDR3 bases: TGTGCCAGCAGTTACTCGACAGTGAGAACTGAAGCTTTCTTT.

The rearrangement joins TRBV5-4 to TRBJ2-1; 11 bases are shared with TRBD2. CDR3 length: 16 amino acids. The germline V gene has CDR1 SGHNT and CDR2 YYREEE (reference sequence). V shed 4 bases and J 0 bases; nucleotides not matched to a gene: 3. Here the CDR3 DNA reads TGTGCCAGCAGCCCTACTAGCGGGAGCTCCTACAATGAGCAGTTCTTC. Translated: CASSPTSGSSYNEQFF.

This rearrangement joins TRBV2 to TRBJ1-2; TRBD1 matches at 7 bases. Germline CDR1 reads SNHLY; CDR2 reads FYNNEI. V was clipped by 6 bases and J by 3 bases; unmatched bases: 4. The CDR3 is made up of 13 amino acids. The CDR3: CASSRGEDYGYTF. CDR3 nucleotide sequence: TGTGCCAGCAGCAGGGGGGAGGACTATGGCTACACCTTC.

The chain recombines TRBV6-6 with TRBJ1-1; D is unclear. Between the trimmed V and J ends, which lost 8 bases and 4 bases, there was a span of 11 bases. Germline lookup yields CDR1 MNHNY and CDR2 SVGAGI (reference sequence). This CDR3 comprises 12 residues. This CDR3 reads CASEGVGTEAFF. DNA of the CDR3: TGTGCCAGCGAGGGAGTGGGCACTGAAGCTTTCTTT.

This clone was picked up a small number of times. The J gene is TRBJ1-5, the V gene TRBV5-6; D is unclear. With 2 bases removed from V and 6 bases from J, the gap between germline ends came to 12 bases. The CDR3 contains 14 residues. Germline CDR1 reads SGHDT; CDR2 reads YYEEEE. CDR3 coding DNA: TGTGCCAGCAGCTTTTCACGCGTTGGTCAGCCCCAGCATTTT. It yields the protein CASSFSRVGQPQHF.

V usage is TRBV15 and J usage is TRBJ2-1, with D uncertain. The CDR3 loop spans 15 amino acids. The V end was cut by 0 bases, the J end by 0 bases, with 6 bases between. Per germline, CDR1 LNHNV and CDR2 YYDKDF (reference sequence). The CDR3: CATSRDKGSYNEQFF. The CDR3 nucleotides are TGTGCCACCAGCAGAGATAAGGGCTCCTACAATGAGCAGTTCTTC.

This rearrangement joins TRBV3-1 (or the pseudogene TRBV3-2) to TRBJ1-2, with a weak D call TRBD1 (5 bases). Germline V gene data show CDR1 as LGHDT and CDR2 as YNNKEL (reference sequence). CDR3 length: 13 residues. Trimming took 4 bases from V and 2 from J, leaving 8 bases between them. Here the CDR3 reads CASSPGQNYGYTF. In nucleotides, the CDR3 is TGTGCCAGCAGCCCGGGGCAGAACTATGGCTACACCTTC.

The CDR3 protein is CASSQTGGTEAFF. As DNA, the CDR3 is TGTGCCAGCAGTCAAACAGGGGGCACTGAAGCTTTCTTT. The chain combines TRBV12-3 or TRBV12-4 with TRBJ1-1; TRBD1 matches 8 bases. The ends lost 5 bases at V and 4 bases at J; junction bases unmatched: 3. The CDR3 spans 13 residues.

A few counts support this clone. The CDR3 nucleotides read TGTGCCAGCAGTGATATAAGGGGTGGAAACACCATATATTTT. This encodes CASSDIRGGNTIYF. V usage is TRBV6-1 and J usage is TRBJ1-3, with D tentatively TRBD1 (5 bases). Germline V gene sequence: CDR1 MNHNS, CDR2 SASEGT. This CDR3 has 14 residues. V shed 3 bases and J shed 3 bases, with 9 bases lying between them.

The gene calls are TRBV6-6 and TRBJ1-1, with D uncertain. Germline V gene data show CDR1 as MNHNY and CDR2 as SVGAGI (reference sequence). V shed 2 bases and J shed 7 bases, with 17 bases lying between them. The CDR3 runs to 15 residues. DNA for the CDR3: TGTGCCAGCAGTTACGGGGTCCAAGGACCCTTTGAAGCTTTCTTT. As protein: CASSYGVQGPFEAFF.

The chain carries TRBV6-6 and TRBJ2-7; 9 bases are a match to TRBD1. V was pared by 5 bases and J by 3 bases, with 8 bases of the junction left unmatched. CDR1 and CDR2 (germline): MNHNY, SVGAGI (reference sequence). This CDR3 contains 15 residues. CDR3 DNA sequence: TGTGCCAGCAGTCACCCCGGACAGGGGCGCTACGAGCAGTACTTC. It is translated as CASSHPGQGRYEQYF.

The chain links TRBV7-8 to TRBJ2-3; 7 bases map to TRBD2. This CDR3 comprises 15 residues. Germline CDR1 reads SGHVS; CDR2 reads FQNEAQ. The J segment lost 8 bases and the V segment lost 2 bases, leaving 10 bases of the junction unmatched. The CDR3 protein is CASSLTSVNGGTQYF. Written as DNA, the CDR3 is TGTGCCAGCAGCTTAACTAGCGTTAACGGGGGTACGCAGTATTTT.

This chain connects TRBV2 to TRBJ2-7; D is possibly TRBD2 (6 bases). The CDR3 spans 14 residues. Germline V CDR1 and CDR2: SNHLY, FYNNEI. V dropped 6 bases and J dropped 0 bases, with 12 bases sitting between them. The CDR3 coding sequence is TGTGCCAGCAGGGGACTTTCCAGCTCCTACGAGCAGTACTTC. Protein sequence: CASRGLSSSYEQYF.

This chain links TRBV7-9 with TRBJ1-2; D is uncertain. The germline V gene has CDR1 SEHNR and CDR2 FQNEAQ (reference sequence). Trimming took 2 bases from V and 4 from J, leaving 5 bases between them. The CDR3 sequence is 12 residues long. The DNA for the CDR3 is TGTGCCAGCAGCTTAACGGTCTATGGCTACACCTTC. Encoded protein: CASSLTVYGYTF.

The chain links TRBV6-5 to TRBJ1-5, with 8 bases aligning to TRBD1. The trim removed 0 bases at V and 4 bases at J, leaving 2 bases unmatched. This CDR3 region has 15 residues. Looked up from germline, CDR1 is MNHEY and CDR2 is SVGAGI. CDR3 amino acids: CASSYSRTGNQPQHF. In DNA, the CDR3 is TGTGCCAGCAGTTACTCGAGGACAGGGAATCAGCCCCAGCATTTT.

This chain links TRBV19 with TRBJ2-1; no reliable D call. Germline lookup yields CDR1 LNHDA and CDR2 SQIVND (reference sequence). The ends were cut back, 3 bases at V and 6 bases at J, with 3 bases in the middle. This CDR3 has 11 residues. CDR3 in amino acids: CASSMANEQFF. CDR3 coding DNA: TGTGCCAGTAGTATGGCCAATGAGCAGTTCTTC. Based on the CDR3 plus reference TRBV19 and TRBJ2-1, the full variable domain is DGGITQSPKYLFRKEGQNVTLSCEQNLNHDAMYWYRQDPGQGLRLIYYSQIVNDFQKGDIAEGYSVSREKKESFPLTVTSAQKNPTAFYLCASSMANEQFFGPGTRLTVL.

This chain links TRBV6-1 with TRBJ1-3, with no clear D. Germline V gene lookup returns CDR1 MNHNS and CDR2 SASEGT. The CDR3 covers 15 residues. V was cut by 1 base and J by 4 bases, with 11 bases left in between. The CDR3 loop reads CASSEDSLGGNTIYF. DNA for the CDR3: TGTGCCAGCAGTGAAGACAGCTTGGGGGGAAACACCATATATTTT.

V usage is TRBV7-9 and J usage is TRBJ2-3, with 14 positions matching TRBD2. Germline loops: CDR1 SEHNR, CDR2 FQNEAQ (reference sequence). The CDR3 is made up of 15 amino acids. Trimming at V came to 8 bases and at J to 4 bases, leaving 5 bases not matched to a gene. CDR3 bases: TGTGCCAGCTCCCGACTAGCGGGAGGGTCAGATACGCAGTATTTT. It yields the protein CASSRLAGGSDTQYF.

The rearrangement links TRBV9 to TRBJ2-1; D is undetermined. Between the trimmed V and J ends, which lost 3 bases and 6 bases, there was a span of 4 bases. The CDR3 has 11 amino acids. The germline V gene encodes CDR1 SGDLS and CDR2 YYNGEE. This CDR3 is CASSATNEQFF. CDR3 nucleotides: TGTGCCAGCAGCGCAACCAATGAGCAGTTCTTC.

This clone has only one observation. Additional DNA sequences in this sample encode the identical CDR3. The chain links TRBV18 to TRBJ2-7; D may correspond to TRBD1 or TRBD2 (5 bases each). Between the trimmed V and J ends, which lost 0 bases and 2 bases, there was a span of 5 bases. This CDR3 contains 13 residues. Germline V gene sequence: CDR1 KGHSH, CDR2 LQKENI. The CDR3 region has the DNA TGTGCCAGCTCACCACCGGGGGCCTACGAGCAGTACTTC. Its translation is CASSPPGAYEQYF.

The chain employs TRBV7-2 and TRBJ2-7; TRBD1 is a possible D gene (5 bases). V dropped 3 bases and J dropped 5 bases, with 17 bases sitting between them. This CDR3 has 15 residues. Germline CDR1 is SGHTA and CDR2 is FQGNSA. CDR3 coding DNA: TGTGCCAGCAGCTTGGGGCCGGCCGAACTCAACGAGCAGTACTTC. Encoded protein: CASSLGPAELNEQYF.

The V and J genes are TRBV9 and TRBJ2-2; 10 bases line up with TRBD2. Germline lookup yields CDR1 SGDLS and CDR2 YYNGEE. Trimming took 2 bases from V and 1 from J; bases not matched to a gene: 2. The CDR3 is 16 amino acids. Here the CDR3 reads CASSVTSGKNTGELFF. The CDR3 region has the DNA TGTGCCAGCAGCGTCACTAGCGGGAAGAACACCGGGGAGCTGTTTTTT.

This chain's CDR3 is CASSSGLAGLGEQFF. Written as DNA, the CDR3 is TGTGCCAGCAGTTCAGGACTAGCGGGATTGGGTGAGCAGTTCTTC. The chain recombines TRBV27 with TRBJ2-1; the match to TRBD2 covers 12 bases. Trimming removed 4 bases from V and 9 bases from J; junction bases left unmatched: 7. The CDR3 has 15 residues. Germline loops: CDR1 MNHEY, CDR2 SMNVEV (reference sequence).